Listed here are 5 T cell receptor beta chains from one sample, sequenced in a study of blood T cell repertoires in COVID-19. The repertoire was sequenced with immunoSEQ multiplex PCR; TCRdb's copy has only in-frame clones and lacks some. This sample carries 250,000 to 350,000 clones, 70% to 90% of them seen once, and the ten largest clones take about 10%. What was sequenced was PBMCs or T cells enriched from blood (not recorded which). All receptors come from a woman aged 18-35 years who had recovered from COVID-19.

The V call is TRBV6-5, the J call TRBJ1-2; 9 nucleotides align to TRBD1. Unmatched junction bases numbered 10, after V lost 2 bases and J lost 6 bases. CDR1 is MNHEY and CDR2 is SVGAGI in the germline V gene. The CDR3 extends over 16 amino acids. The CDR3 DNA reads as TGTGCCAGCAGTTACGAAACCCCGACAGGGGGACATGGCTACACCTTC. Its translation: CASSYETPTGGHGYTF.

The chain couples TRBV7-6 to TRBJ1-3; weak D call: TRBD1 (6 bases). This CDR3 comprises 18 residues. V was shortened by 3 bases and J by 0 bases, with 18 bases between the two germline ends. Germline V gives CDR1 SGHVS, CDR2 FNYEAQ. The CDR3 region has the DNA TGTGCCAGCAGCTTCTCCGGGACAATATTGAGCTCTGGAAACACCATATATTTT. It encodes CASSFSGTILSSGNTIYF.

The chain carries TRBV5-1 and TRBJ1-4, with 8 bases fitting TRBD1. The trim removed 4 bases at V and 8 bases at J, leaving 13 bases unmatched. Looked up from germline, CDR1 is SGHRS and CDR2 is YFSETQ. This CDR3 is 16 amino acids long. CDR3 sequence (DNA): TGCGCCAGCAGCGGGGGCTTGACAGGGGCAGGAGAAAAACTGTTTTTT. It is translated as CASSGGLTGAGEKLFF.

The J gene is TRBJ2-2, the V gene TRBV27; D call uncertain. Germline CDR1 is MNHEY and CDR2 is SMNVEV (reference sequence). The CDR3 consists of 15 residues. V lost 3 bases and J lost 0, with 8 bases in between. The CDR3 region is CASSFQATNTGELFF. CDR3 sequence (DNA): TGTGCCAGCAGTTTTCAGGCTACGAACACCGGGGAGCTGTTTTTT.

This chain connects TRBV7-8 to TRBJ1-5; D call uncertain. The CDR3 length is 15 residues. Germline loops: CDR1 SGHVS, CDR2 FQNEAQ. V gave up 2 bases and J gave up 0 bases, with 8 bases separating them. In DNA form, the CDR3 reads TGTGCCAGCAGCTTAATGGCTGGTAGCAATCAGCCCCAGCATTTT. Amino acids: CASSLMAGSNQPQHF.